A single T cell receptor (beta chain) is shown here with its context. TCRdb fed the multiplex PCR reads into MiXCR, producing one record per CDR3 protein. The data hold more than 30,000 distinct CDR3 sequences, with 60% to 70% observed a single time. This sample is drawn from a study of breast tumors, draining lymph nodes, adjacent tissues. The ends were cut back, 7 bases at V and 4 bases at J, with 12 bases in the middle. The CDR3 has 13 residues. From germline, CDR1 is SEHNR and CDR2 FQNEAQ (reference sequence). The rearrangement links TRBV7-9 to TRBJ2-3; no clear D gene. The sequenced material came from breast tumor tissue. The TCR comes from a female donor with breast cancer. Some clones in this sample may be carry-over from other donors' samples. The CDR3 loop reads CASNPLVSDTQYF. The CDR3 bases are TGTGCCAGCAACCCGTTGGTCTCAGATACGCAGTATTTT.